These T cell receptor beta chains were read from a single sample in a study of T cells in Graves' hyperthyroidism and ophthalmopathy. TCRdb re-analysed the multiplex PCR reads in MiXCR, keeping a single row per CDR3 protein. The data contain some 570,000 distinct CDR3 sequences, more than 13% of them singletons. Sequencing was carried out using blood. Receptors originate from a woman younger than 30 with Graves' ophthalmopathy. The CDR3 runs from the conserved cysteine through the conserved F or W. The order of the fields is D gene, J gene, V gene, clone size, CDR3 protein, CDR3 DNA. The D gene is left open where the match is weak. Only some rows state a clone size, as once, few, many or a class for expanded clones.

- TRBJ2-7 TRBV7-9 many CASSLVVGAYEQYF TGTGCCAGCAGCTTAGTAGTGGGAGCCTACGAGCAGTACTTC
- TRBJ2-5 TRBV11-3 many CASSPRGGSSGQETQYF TGTGCCAGCAGCCCACGAGGGGGGAGTAGCGGACAAGAGACCCAGTACTTC
TRBD2 TRBJ2-5 TRBV3-1 many CASSQVGGTSGYQETQYF TGTGCCAGCAGCCAAGTCGGAGGGACTAGCGGTTACCAAGAGACCCAGTACTTC
- TRBJ1-4 TRBV29-1 few CSVDGGGFGTNEKLFF TGCAGCGTTGATGGGGGGGGGTTTGGAACTAATGAAAAACTGTTTTTT
TRBD1 TRBJ1-5 TRBV27 many CASSYHGDRARRAQHF TGTGCCAGCAGTTACCACGGGGACAGGGCGCGTCGGGCCCAGCATTTT
TRBD1 TRBJ2-6 TRBV4-3 few CASSQRKGALGANVLTF TGCGCCAGCAGCCAACGAAAGGGGGCGCTAGGGGCCAACGTCCTGACTTTC
TRBD2 TRBJ2-7 TRBV12-3/TRBV12-4 many CASSYEGGPGEQYF TGTGCCAGCAGTTACGAGGGAGGGCCGGGGGAGCAGTACTTC
TRBD2 TRBJ2-1 TRBV5-1 - CASSLEAQGTSGRPLYNEQFF TGCGCCAGCAGCTTGGAGGCCCAAGGGACTAGCGGGAGGCCCCTCTACAATGAGCAGTTCTTC
- TRBJ2-7 TRBV13 - CASSLGGGGNSYEQYF TGTGCCAGCAGCTTAGGAGGCGGTGGGAACTCCTACGAGCAGTACTTC
- TRBJ2-7 TRBV27 many CASSFGRSAYEQYF TGTGCCAGCAGTTTCGGCAGGAGCGCCTACGAGCAGTACTTC